The TCR beta chain described here comes from a study of blood T cells in healthy people across ages. Study-wide results and caveats: Strong correlation existed between TCR beta diversity and naive T cell percentage.

The CDR3 sequence is 14 residues long. J lost 8 bases, V lost 1 base, and 3 bases had no gene match. Germline CDR1 and CDR2: LGHNA and YSLEER. A second roughly 6 to 11 cycle PCR used barcoded and J-beta primers. One entry per CDR3 protein results from TCRdb running MiXCR on the 5' RACE reads. Of hundreds of thousands of distinct CDR3 sequences listed, more than 20% are singletons. As concerns this clonotype: Its antigen is currently unknown.

The data also belong to a second study, concerning T cells of mothers and their children. That investigation notes: The analysis detected no persistent microchimeric T cell clones.

Sequencing used blood. This TCR derives from a boy aged 5-17 years in good health. The chain has TRBV4-3 and TRBJ2-1; 9 bases line up with TRBD2. This CDR3 reads CASSQARLADEQFF. CDR3 DNA sequence: TGCGCCAGCAGCCAAGCCCGACTAGCGGATGAGCAGTTCTTC.